These 5 T cell receptor beta chains share one sample of origin, sequenced in a study of CXCR3-negative and CXCR3-positive naive CD8 T cells. Preparation of TRB cDNA libraries relied on 5' RACE carrying UMI labels. TCRdb reworked the 5' RACE reads into one entry per CDR3 protein, no DNA. The record lists over 40,000 distinct CDR3 sequences, of which the ten most abundant hold 1.5% to 2%. Sequencing was performed on naive CXCR3- CD8+ T cells from blood. Subset given: CD45RO-CCR7+CD27+CD95- naive CD8+ T cells lacking CXCR3 (TNR3-). The origin of the receptors is a human donor in good health. Some clones in this sample may be carry-over from other donors' samples.

The chain is built from TRBV9 and TRBJ1-2. The CDR3 has 17 amino acids. CDR1 is SGDLS and CDR2 is YYNGEE in the germline V gene. Here the CDR3 reads CASSVALKGDPSYGYTF.

This chain joins TRBV7-2 and TRBJ2-1. The germline CDR1 and CDR2 sequences are SGHTA and FQGNSA. This CDR3 has 16 amino acids. The CDR3 sequence is CASSLEAYSSYNEQFF.

The rearrangement links TRBV7-9 to TRBJ2-3; absent DNA, TCRdb's TRBD2 call cannot be checked. The CDR3 spans 14 residues. Looked up from germline, CDR1 is SEHNR and CDR2 is FQNEAQ (reference sequence). The CDR3 is CASRGRLATDTQYF.

The rearrangement joins TRBV23-1 to TRBJ2-7. TRBV23-1 is labeled an ORF, and its function is uncertain. CDR3 size: 14 residues. This chain's CDR3 is CASSQSRTTYEQYF.

This clonotype ranks as medium-sized in terms of frequency. The J gene is TRBJ2-7, the V gene TRBV4-1; the D call of TRBD1 rests on TCRdb alone, since no DNA is present to check it. CDR3 size: 16 residues. Per the germline V gene, CDR1 is MGHRA and CDR2 is YSYEKL. CDR3 protein: CASSQSRTGVFYEQYF.